This TCR beta chain stems from a study of cytomegalovirus exposure and HLA in healthy donors. Findings and limits, study-wide: Among TCR beta chains, those listed as cytomegalovirus-associated numbered under 200. Rates of TCR association differed by HLA locus in a later analysis, with DRB1 highest and HLA-C lowest. A missense DCLRE1C variant was associated with V- and J-gene trimming of TCR beta chains in a later analysis, and an independent cohort replicated the association.

PCR employed 60 Vbeta and 13 Jbeta primers. Assay used: immunoSEQ multiplex PCR; TCRdb lists only in-frame clones, some missing. This repertoire includes about 92,000 clones. Healthy people donating bone marrow made up the donors. The V gene end was trimmed by 7 bases and the J gene end by 5 bases; junction bases not matched to a gene: 6. The germline V gene has CDR1 LNHDA and CDR2 SQIVND (reference sequence). The CDR3 covers 15 residues. As concerns this clone: Its antigen remains unidentified.

The source of this sequence is a man between 50 and 59 years old in good health and CMV-seropositive. The sequenced sample consisted of PBMCs. The chain carries TRBV19 and TRBJ1-6, with 9 bases lining up with TRBD1. CDR3 bases: TGTGCCAGTAATCCGACAGGGGGAGATAATTCACCCCTCCACTTT. Amino acids: CASNPTGGDNSPLHF.